A selection of T cell receptor beta chains follows, all from one sample in a study of T cell responses to AZD1222 COVID-19 vaccine. The assay was immunoSEQ multiplex PCR, and TCRdb's table has in-frame clones only and misses some. The data contain roughly 65,000 clones, about 88% of them seen just once; the ten biggest clones take up roughly 7.4%. Specimen: peripheral blood, collected on day 0 of AZD1222 vaccination. These TCRs come from an adult in good health. Each CDR3 is given with its conserved first and last residue. The D gene is left open where the match is weak. Clone sizes are given selectively: once, few, many, or a class where the clone is expanded.

v_call	clone_size	d_call	j_call	cdr3_aa	cdr3_nt
TRBV7-9	.	.	TRBJ2-2	CASSPRSENTGELFF	TGTGCCAGCAGCCCCCGGTCGGAGAACACCGGGGAGCTGTTTTTT
TRBV19	.	.	TRBJ2-5	CASSVGSQETQYF	TGTGCCAGTAGTGTTGGATCCCAAGAGACCCAGTACTTC
TRBV13	.	.	TRBJ2-3	CASSLFVTDTQYF	TGTGCCAGCAGCTTATTCGTCACAGATACGCAGTATTTT
TRBV6-4	.	.	TRBJ1-2	CASSDWTSYGYTF	TGTGCCAGCAGTGACTGGACCTCCTATGGCTACACCTTC
TRBV15	.	.	TRBJ2-5	CATSRDRGLGLKTQYF	TGTGCCACCAGCAGAGATCGGGGGTTGGGGTTGAAGACCCAGTACTTC
TRBV6-1	few	.	TRBJ2-2	CASSEGLYTGELFF	TGTGCCAGCAGTGAAGGACTTTATACCGGGGAGCTGTTTTTT
TRBV12-3/TRBV12-4	.	.	TRBJ1-2	CASSPSGKGGYTF	TGTGCCAGCAGTCCATCCGGGAAGGGTGGCTACACCTTC
TRBV27	.	.	TRBJ1-3	CASSTGQYGNTIYF	TGTGCCAGCAGCACCGGACAGTACGGAAACACCATATATTTT
TRBV19	.	.	TRBJ2-5	CASKGLGEETQYF	TGTGCCAGTAAGGGATTAGGGGAAGAGACCCAGTACTTC
TRBV19	.	TRBD1	TRBJ1-6	CASSFGQGDSPLHF	TGTGCCAGTAGTTTCGGACAGGGGGATTCACCCCTCCACTTT
TRBV5-7	.	.	TRBJ2-2	CASSLGRFTGELFF	TGTGCCAGCAGCTTGGGACGGTTTACCGGGGAGCTGTTTTTT
TRBV15	once	TRBD2	TRBJ2-1	CATSRDAAGGYNEQFF	TGTGCCACCAGCAGAGATGCGGCGGGAGGGTACAATGAGCAGTTCTTC
TRBV6-4	.	.	TRBJ2-1	CASSDSRTSDEQFF	TGTGCCAGCAGTGACTCGCGGACATCCGATGAGCAGTTCTTC
TRBV12-5	.	.	TRBJ2-3	CASGLARLGRTDTQYF	TGTGCTAGTGGTTTGGCCAGACTAGGCCGCACAGATACGCAGTATTTT
TRBV12-3/TRBV12-4	.	.	TRBJ2-7	CASSLLYEQYF	TGTGCCAGCAGCCTCCTCTACGAGCAGTACTTC
TRBV5-1	.	TRBD1	TRBJ2-2	CASSSGQALFNTGELFF	TGCGCCAGCAGCTCGGGACAGGCGCTTTTTAACACCGGGGAGCTGTTTTTT
TRBV7-2	.	TRBD2	TRBJ2-1	CASSPGLAGVPSYYNEQFF	TGTGCCAGCAGCCCCGGACTAGCGGGAGTCCCAAGCTACTACAATGAGCAGTTCTTC
TRBV19	.	TRBD1	TRBJ1-5	CASSRTGWNQPQHF	TGTGCCAGTAGTCGGACAGGGTGGAATCAGCCCCAGCATTTT
TRBV7-9	.	.	TRBJ2-7	CASSLRPRDYEQYF	TGTGCCAGCAGCCTCCGGCCACGGGACTACGAGCAGTACTTC
TRBV9	once	TRBD2	TRBJ2-3	CASSRLPEGLAGISDTQYF	TGTGCCAGCAGCCGATTACCCGAGGGGCTAGCGGGAATATCAGATACGCAGTATTTT
TRBV10-3	.	.	TRBJ1-2	CAISEAVNGYTF	TGTGCCATCAGTGAGGCAGTCAATGGCTACACCTTC
TRBV29-1	once	TRBD2	TRBJ2-1	CSVESILADSYNEQFF	TGCAGCGTTGAATCTATACTAGCGGACTCCTACAATGAGCAGTTCTTC
TRBV27	.	.	TRBJ1-1	CASSLTENTEAFF	TGTGCCAGCAGCCTGACAGAGAACACTGAAGCTTTCTTT